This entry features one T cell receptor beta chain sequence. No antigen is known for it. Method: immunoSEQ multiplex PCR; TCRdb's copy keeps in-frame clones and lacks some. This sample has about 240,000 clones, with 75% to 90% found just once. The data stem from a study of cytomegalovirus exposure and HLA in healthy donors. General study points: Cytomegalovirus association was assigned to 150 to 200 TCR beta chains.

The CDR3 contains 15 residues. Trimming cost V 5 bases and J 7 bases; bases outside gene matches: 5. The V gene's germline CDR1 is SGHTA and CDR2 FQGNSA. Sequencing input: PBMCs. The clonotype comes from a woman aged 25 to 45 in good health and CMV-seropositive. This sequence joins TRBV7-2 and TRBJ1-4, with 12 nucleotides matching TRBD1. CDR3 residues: CASSVWDRGLEKLFF. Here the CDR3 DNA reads TGTGCCAGCAGCGTATGGGACAGGGGGCTTGAAAAACTGTTTTTT.